The 9 T cell receptor beta chains reported below all come from one sample, sequenced in a study of T cells after yellow fever vaccination. TCRdb re-analysed the 5' RACE reads in MiXCR, keeping a single row per CDR3 protein. The sample shows 250,000 to 300,000 distinct CDR3 sequences, 8.7% of them seen only once. The starting material was CD4+ T cells sorted from PBMCs, obtained 5 days after the yellow fever booster vaccination. Every receptor here comes from a man aged 18 to 35 who received the YFV17D yellow fever vaccine.

This clonotype occurred a few times. V gene TRBV5-1 combines with J gene TRBJ2-5, with D perhaps TRBD1 or TRBD2 (5 bases each). Trimming cost V 4 bases and J 2 bases, with 12 bases left between them. This CDR3 is built from 14 residues. CDR1 SGHRS and CDR2 YFSETQ come from the germline V gene. CDR3 residues: CASSLPGPQETQYF. The CDR3 nucleotides are TGCGCCAGCAGCCTCCCGGGGCCGCAAGAGACCCAGTACTTC.

This clonotype was seen ten or more times. V usage is TRBV12-3 or TRBV12-4 and J usage is TRBJ2-1, with a tentative D call TRBD2 (6 bases). This CDR3 comprises 16 residues. V lost 2 bases and J 1 base, leaving 12 bases between the germline ends. CDR3 sequence reads: CASSLRGGVSYNEQFF. The CDR3 DNA reads TGTGCCAGCAGTTTAAGGGGCGGGGTATCCTACAATGAGCAGTTCTTC.

This clonotype appeared a few times. CDR3 region: CASSDPGGASYGYTF. DNA of the CDR3: TGTGCCAGCAGCGACCCAGGGGGCGCAAGTTATGGCTACACCTTC. This chain uses TRBV6-2 or TRBV6-3 with TRBJ1-2; 8 nucleotides align to TRBD1. V dropped 6 bases and J dropped 5; count of bases not matched to a gene: 11. The CDR3 extends over 15 amino acids. Per germline, CDR1 MNHEY and CDR2 SVGEGT.

This clonotype was seen repeatedly, ten times or more. The CDR3 DNA sequence: TGCGCCAGCAGCCAAGAAAAGGCCGGGACAGGGGGTTTAGAGACCCAGTACTTC. Translating gives CASSQEKAGTGGLETQYF. The chain recombines TRBV4-1 with TRBJ2-5; TRBD1 agrees at 11 bases. The CDR3 totals 18 residues. In germline, CDR1 is MGHRA, CDR2 YSYEKL. V dropped 0 bases and J dropped 4; count of bases not matched to a gene: 10.

This clonotype was detected many times. The V and J genes are TRBV5-1 and TRBJ2-5; 8 positions match TRBD2. CDR1 and CDR2 from the germline V gene are SGHRS and YFSETQ. This CDR3 spans 15 amino acids. V lost 4 bases to trimming and J lost 0 bases; unmatched junction nucleotides: 5. CDR3 in amino acids: CASSLSGAYQETQYF. The CDR3 nucleotides are TGCGCCAGCAGCCTTAGCGGGGCGTACCAAGAGACCCAGTACTTC.

This clonotype came up many times. This chain uses TRBV5-4 with TRBJ2-7; perhaps D is TRBD1 or TRBD2 (6 bases each). From germline, CDR1 is SGHNT and CDR2 YYREEE (reference sequence). The CDR3 loop spans 16 amino acids. V lost 4 bases and J 4 bases, leaving 21 bases between the germline ends. The CDR3 loop reads CASSPAHRVGGYEQYF. In nucleotides, the CDR3 is TGTGCCAGCAGCCCGGCCCACAGGGTGGGAGGTTACGAGCAGTACTTC. The entire variable domain, with the rest obtained from reference TRBV5-4 and TRBJ2-7, is as follows: ETGVTQSPTHLIKTRGQQVTLRCSSQSGHNTVSWYQQALGQGPQFIFQYYREEENGRGNFPPRFSGLQFPNYSSELNVNALELDDSALYLCASSPAHRVGGYEQYFGPGTRLTVT.

This chain links TRBV4-2 with TRBJ2-2; D could derive from TRBD1 or TRBD2 (6 bases each). V lost 1 base and J lost 3, with 12 bases in between. Germline assignment: CDR1 LGHNA and CDR2 YNFKEQ. The CDR3 covers 16 residues. The CDR3 DNA is TGTGCCAGCAGCCAAGCCGGGGGCGCAGACACCGGGGAGCTGTTTTTT. It is translated as CASSQAGGADTGELFF.

The rearrangement uses TRBV24-1 and TRBJ2-1, with no clear D. The CDR3 contains 13 residues. The V end was cut by 2 bases, the J end by 6 bases, with 7 bases between. The germline gives CDR1 KGHDR, CDR2 SFDVKD. CDR3 DNA sequence: TGTGCCACCAGTGATTCTACAGCCAATGAGCAGTTCTTC. It codes for CATSDSTANEQFF.

This clonotype was observed many times. This chain joins TRBV5-1 and TRBJ2-3; D ambiguous. The germline V gene encodes CDR1 SGHRS and CDR2 YFSETQ. The CDR3 sequence is 14 residues long. V was pared by 4 bases and J by 4 bases, with 13 bases between. CDR3: CASSPELGADTQYF. Here the CDR3 DNA reads TGCGCCAGCAGCCCGGAACTTGGGGCAGATACGCAGTATTTT.